This entry concerns a single T cell receptor beta chain. Its matching antigen is unknown. Germline loops: CDR1 SGHDN, CDR2 FVKESK. The CDR3 runs to 16 residues. V was clipped by 3 bases and J by 5 bases; unmatched bases: 9. These data are taken from a study of cytomegalovirus exposure and HLA in healthy donors. The primer mix had 60 Vbeta and 13 Jbeta primers. Profiled with immunoSEQ multiplex PCR; TCRdb holds only in-frame clones, not every one. The sample records nearly 110,000 clones, 60% to 75% being singletons. The study's findings and limits: In most subjects, TCR beta sequences reportedly gave accurate predictions of HLA-A and HLA-B alleles. The authors judged a highly shared variant cluster likely a sequencing artifact.

V and J are TRBV14 and TRBJ2-5, with TRBD2 identical over 10 bases. The sample comprised PBMCs. The receptor's source is a man aged 25-40 years in good health and CMV-seronegative. CDR3 residues: CASSHLPGLATETQYF. The CDR3 nucleotides read TGTGCCAGCAGCCATCTCCCGGGACTAGCGACGGAGACCCAGTACTTC.